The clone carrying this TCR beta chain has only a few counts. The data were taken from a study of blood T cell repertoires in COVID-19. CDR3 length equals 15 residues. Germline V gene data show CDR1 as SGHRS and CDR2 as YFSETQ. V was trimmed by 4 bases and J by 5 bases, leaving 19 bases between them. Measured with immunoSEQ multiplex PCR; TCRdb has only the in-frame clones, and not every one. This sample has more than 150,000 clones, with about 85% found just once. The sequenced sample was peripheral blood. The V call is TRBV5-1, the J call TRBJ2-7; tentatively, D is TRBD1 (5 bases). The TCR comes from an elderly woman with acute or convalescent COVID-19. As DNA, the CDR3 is TGCGCCAGCAGCCCCGCCAAGGGGCGCATCGACGAGCAGTACTTC. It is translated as CASSPAKGRIDEQYF.